This TCR beta chain was sequenced during a study of T cell responses to AZD1222 COVID-19 vaccine. Broader study findings: An increase in Spike-specific TCR breadth and depth was observed after two AZD1222 doses. Dominant CD4 TCR responses targeted spike regions 160-218 and 743-854. Only after the peak T cell response were repertoires sampled.

A single count supports this clone. No antigen is known for it. The CDR3 runs to 18 residues. J was trimmed by 2 bases and V by 5 bases; bases with no gene match: 16. The V gene's germline CDR1 is MNHEY and CDR2 SMNVEV (reference sequence). The assay was immunoSEQ multiplex PCR, and TCRdb's table has in-frame clones only and misses some. Here the sample spans about 130,000 clones, 90% being singletons. The specimen comprised peripheral blood, sampled on day 0 of AZD1222 vaccination. The chain is built from TRBV27 and TRBJ2-5, with TRBD2 matching over 8 bases. This TCR was sampled from an adult in good health. This chain's CDR3 is CASSPRRFSGARQETQYF. The CDR3, as DNA: TGTGCCAGCAGTCCGCGACGCTTTAGCGGGGCGAGACAAGAGACCCAGTACTTC.